These 23 T cell receptor beta chains originate from one sample sequenced in a study of response to subunit inactivated influenza vaccine. TCRdb reprocessed the RT-PCR reads via MiXCR and lists one record per CDR3 protein. The repertoire holds 500,000 to 600,000 distinct CDR3 sequences, with approximately 15% as singletons. The sequencing used CD4+ T cells sorted from PBMCs, collected roughly 24 months after vaccination. The receptors were gathered from a man in his fifties or sixties who received an inactivated influenza vaccine.

This clonotype has only a few counts. The gene calls are TRBV9 and TRBJ2-1; 8 nucleotides line up with TRBD2. The CDR3 contains 15 residues. Germline values: CDR1 SGDLS, CDR2 YYNGEE. J lost 10 bases, V lost 2 bases, and 11 bases had no gene match. CDR3 residues: CASSVSGARVREQFF. DNA of the CDR3: TGTGCCAGCAGCGTTAGCGGGGCCCGGGTGAGAGAGCAGTTCTTC.

J is TRBJ2-3 and V is TRBV11-2, with D maybe TRBD1 (7 bases). Germline V gene data show CDR1 as SGHAT and CDR2 as FQNNGV. Trimming took off 4 bases at V and 8 bases at J, with 34 bases between the two ends. The CDR3 has 20 residues. CDR3 amino acids: CASSSPELDRRGGQGVTQYF. Here the CDR3 DNA reads TGTGCCAGCAGCTCACCCGAGCTGGACAGGCGGGGCGGACAAGGAGTTACGCAGTATTTT.

This clonotype turned up a few times. V and J are TRBV28 and TRBJ2-7; 11 bases line up with TRBD1. Unmatched junction bases numbered 9, after V lost 5 bases and J lost 6 bases. This CDR3 contains 15 residues. Germline CDR1 MDHEN, CDR2 SYDVKM. The CDR3 DNA reads as TGTGCCAGCAGTCCCCGGGACAGGGGGTTCTCCGAGCAGTACTTC. It specifies CASSPRDRGFSEQYF.

This clonotype appeared a few times. V usage is TRBV20-1 and J usage is TRBJ1-6; D is ambiguous. The CDR3 is 12 amino acids. V lost 3 bases, J lost 7 bases, and 7 bases lay in between. Germline V gene lookup returns CDR1 DFQATT and CDR2 SNEGSKA (reference sequence). CDR3 amino acids: CSASQANSPLHF. In DNA, the CDR3 is TGCAGTGCTAGCCAGGCCAATTCACCCCTCCACTTT.

This clonotype was observed a few times. The V call is TRBV5-6, the J call TRBJ1-4; unclear D gene. The CDR3 spans 14 residues. Per the germline V gene, CDR1 is SGHDT and CDR2 is YYEEEE. V gave up 3 bases and J gave up 8 bases, with 14 bases separating them. The CDR3 protein is CASSSQKGWEKLFF. The CDR3 DNA reads TGTGCCAGCAGCTCGCAGAAGGGTTGGGAAAAACTGTTTTTT.

V usage is TRBV10-3 and J usage is TRBJ1-6; TRBD1 might be the D (5 bases). V dropped 4 bases and J dropped 10 bases, with 11 bases sitting between them. The CDR3 is 13 amino acids. Germline CDR1 is ENHRY and CDR2 is SYGVKD. The CDR3 is CAISVQGRSPLHF. The CDR3 region has the DNA TGTGCCATCAGTGTGCAGGGTAGATCACCCCTCCACTTT.

This clonotype has a count of ten or more. The chain uses TRBV6-6 and TRBJ2-1; no firm D call. The CDR3 is 13 amino acids. CDR1 is MNHNY and CDR2 is SVGAGI in the germline V gene (reference sequence). V was cut by 0 bases and J by 5 bases, with 5 bases left in between. The CDR3 loop is CASSYSPNNEQFF. CDR3 sequence (DNA): TGTGCCAGCAGTTACTCGCCCAACAATGAGCAGTTCTTC.

Here the CDR3 DNA reads TGTGCCAGCAGCCAGGCCGGGACAGAAGAGACCCAGTACTTC. This encodes CASSQAGTEETQYF. The chain couples TRBV4-2 to TRBJ2-5; 7 positions agree with TRBD1. The germline V gene encodes CDR1 LGHNA and CDR2 YNFKEQ. This CDR3 has 14 residues. Trimming cost V 3 bases and J 3 bases; bases outside gene matches: 4.

The chain recombines TRBV4-3 with TRBJ1-1, with unresolved D. CDR3 length: 15 amino acids. The germline CDR1 and CDR2 sequences are LGHNA and YSLEER. V was clipped by 0 bases and J by 3 bases, with 11 bases between them. Here the CDR3 DNA reads TGCGCCAGCAGCCAAGATCAGAAGGAAGACACTGAAGCTTTCTTT. Translation gives CASSQDQKEDTEAFF.

This clonotype has only a few counts. This sequence joins TRBV4-2 and TRBJ2-2; the match to TRBD1 covers 9 bases. Germline values: CDR1 LGHNA, CDR2 YNFKEQ. This CDR3 is 16 amino acids long. V was clipped by 0 bases and J by 3 bases; unmatched bases: 2. In DNA form, the CDR3 reads TGTGCCAGCAGCCAAGATGGACAGGGGTACACCGGGGAGCTGTTTTTT. Translation: CASSQDGQGYTGELFF.

This clonotype turned up a few times. The chain carries TRBV5-6 and TRBJ2-3, with D hard to call. In germline, CDR1 is SGHDT, CDR2 YYEEEE. V was clipped by 3 bases and J by 6 bases, with 14 bases between them. The CDR3 sequence is 14 residues long. The CDR3 here is CASSSVRHRDTQYF. The CDR3 nucleotides are TGTGCCAGCAGCTCCGTGAGGCACCGGGATACGCAGTATTTT.

This clonotype was detected a few times. The V and J genes are TRBV12-3 or TRBV12-4 and TRBJ1-6; D perhaps matches TRBD1 (5 bases). Trimming removed 6 bases at V and 9 bases at J, with 12 bases between. This CDR3 has 13 amino acids. The CDR3 nucleotides read TGTGCCAGCAGCCCGACCAGGGTTTCACCCCTCCACTTT. Encoded protein: CASSPTRVSPLHF.

This clonotype showed up just a few times. The V and J genes are TRBV5-1 and TRBJ1-1; a weak D match, TRBD1 (6 bases). Germline V CDR1 and CDR2: SGHRS, YFSETQ. V lost 4 bases and J 1 base, leaving 11 bases between the germline ends. This CDR3 has 14 residues. The DNA of the CDR3 is TGCGCCAGCAGCGGAATGACAGGGAACACTGAAGCTTTCTTT. Translation gives CASSGMTGNTEAFF.

This clonotype has just a few counts. The chain combines TRBV11-2 with TRBJ1-1; TRBD1 aligns across 7 bases. V lost 4 bases, J lost 7 bases, and 9 bases stayed unmatched. Germline V CDR1 and CDR2: SGHAT, FQNNGV. The length of the CDR3 is 14 residues. The CDR3 loop reads CASSSYRDRYEAFF. The CDR3 bases are TGTGCCAGCAGCTCATACCGGGACAGATATGAAGCTTTCTTT.

A few counts support this clonotype. The chain combines TRBV3-1 with TRBJ1-2, with TRBD1 matching 9 bases. Germline V gene data show CDR1 as LGHDT and CDR2 as YNNKEL (reference sequence). V was pared by 0 bases and J by 4 bases, with 9 bases of the junction left unmatched. The CDR3 covers 17 residues. The CDR3 region is CASSQDINRGRIYGYTF. DNA of the CDR3: TGTGCCAGCAGCCAAGATATTAACAGGGGGCGGATCTATGGCTACACCTTC.

V and J are TRBV6-2 or TRBV6-3 and TRBJ1-6; D call uncertain. The CDR3 consists of 14 residues. Germline values: CDR1 MNHEY, CDR2 SVGEGT. Between the trimmed V and J ends, which lost 6 bases and 9 bases, there was a span of 15 bases. The CDR3 sequence: CASSKNSLGSPLHF. The CDR3 coding sequence is TGTGCCAGCAGCAAGAACAGTTTGGGTTCACCCCTCCACTTT.

This clonotype was counted only a few times. CDR3 sequence reads: CSARDREGWNTEAFF. As DNA, the CDR3 is TGCAGTGCTAGAGATCGGGAGGGGTGGAACACTGAAGCTTTCTTT. V gene TRBV20-1 combines with J gene TRBJ1-1; TRBD1 is a possible D gene (5 bases). CDR1 DFQATT and CDR2 SNEGSKA come from the germline V gene (reference sequence). The CDR3 sequence is 15 residues long. Trimming removed 0 bases from V and 1 base from J, with 12 bases in between.

The V call is TRBV20-1, the J call TRBJ2-7; 8 nucleotides align to TRBD2. V gave up 2 bases and J gave up 7 bases; unmatched junction bases: 13. Germline CDR1 reads DFQATT; CDR2 reads SNEGSKA (reference sequence). The CDR3 contains 15 residues. This CDR3 is CSARTPQRGSWEQYF. CDR3 DNA: TGCAGTGCTAGAACCCCCCAGCGGGGGTCTTGGGAGCAGTACTTC.

J is TRBJ2-3 and V is TRBV7-9, with 7 bases that match TRBD2. The CDR3 sequence is 16 residues long. CDR1 and CDR2 (germline): SEHNR, FQNEAQ (reference sequence). Trimming removed 11 bases from V and 3 bases from J; junction bases left unmatched: 17. CDR3 region: CAAALGGSQYTDTQYF. The CDR3 DNA is TGTGCCGCCGCCCTTGGCGGGAGTCAGTATACAGATACGCAGTATTTT.

This clonotype was seen a handful of times. The V call is TRBV24-1, the J call TRBJ2-7; perhaps TRBD2 as D (6 bases). V gave up 5 bases and J gave up 7 bases, with 11 bases separating them. The CDR3 runs 12 residues. Germline lookup yields CDR1 KGHDR and CDR2 SFDVKD. CDR3 sequence: CATSAGGWEQYF. The CDR3 nucleotides read TGTGCCACCAGTGCCGGGGGATGGGAGCAGTACTTC.

A few counts support this clonotype. V and J are TRBV20-1 and TRBJ2-7; either TRBD1 or TRBD2 may supply D (5 bases each). Germline values: CDR1 DFQATT, CDR2 SNEGSKA (reference sequence). The CDR3 runs 12 residues. Trimming cost V 0 bases and J 7 bases, with 10 bases left between them. CDR3 residues: CSARDLAGEQYF. The CDR3 nucleotides are TGCAGTGCTAGAGATCTAGCAGGGGAGCAGTACTTC.

This clonotype was observed at least ten times. The chain carries TRBV6-5 and TRBJ2-3; unclear D gene. Trimming pared 3 bases from V and 1 base from J, leaving 11 bases between. CDR3 length equals 15 residues. Germline CDR1 reads MNHEY; CDR2 reads SVGAGI. The CDR3 nucleotides are TGTGCCAGCAGTTATAGGGCCTCAGGCACAGATACGCAGTATTTT. Its translation: CASSYRASGTDTQYF.

The chain joins TRBV5-6 to TRBJ2-3; 7 positions agree with TRBD2. The CDR3 is made up of 13 amino acids. J was trimmed by 8 bases and V by 0 bases; bases with no gene match: 3. Per the germline V gene, CDR1 is SGHDT and CDR2 is YYEEEE. The CDR3 protein is CASSLVWGGTQYF. The CDR3 DNA sequence: TGTGCCAGCAGCTTGGTTTGGGGGGGTACGCAGTATTTT. Combining the CDR3 with reference TRBV5-6 and TRBJ2-3 gives the whole variable domain DAGVTQSPTHLIKTRGQQVTLRCSPKSGHDTVSWYQQALGQGPQFIFQYYEEEERQRGNFPDRFSGHQFPNYSSELNVNALLLGDSALYLCASSLVWGGTQYFGPGTRLTVL.